Sequencing of this TCR beta chain was carried out in a study of shared clonotypes between healthy human individuals. Study-wide points: Naive subsets, compared against memory subsets, generally had larger estimated richness values.

A single count supports this clone. Its specificity is unknown. Evenly divided among several immunoSEQ plates was the genomic DNA of each subset. Clones were sequenced by immunoSEQ multiplex PCR, and TCRdb holds only the in-frame ones, with some missing. The table lists about 2.1 million clones, 80% to 95% of them singletons, with approximately 1.6% in the top ten. As defined, naive CD8 cells were CD45RO-negative and positively selected for CCR7, with terminally differentiated effector memory CD45RA+ cells excluded. The donors were adults (healthy and HIV-negative) with no recent acute infections or vaccinations. This receptor was obtained from a young man in good health. Some clones in this sample may be carry-over from other donors' samples. The source material was naive CD8+ T cells from PBMCs.

The CDR3 DNA reads TGTGCTAGTGGTTCTTTTCCGGGACAGTTCTACGAGCAGTACTTC. Its translation is CASGSFPGQFYEQYF. This chain links TRBV12-5 with TRBJ2-7, with 7 bases matching TRBD1. Germline CDR1 and CDR2: LGHNT and FRNRAP. Losses at the gene ends were 4 bases for V and 3 bases for J; bases not matched to a gene: 9. This CDR3 has 15 residues.